The rows below give T cell receptor beta chains drawn from one sample of a study of identical twins. TCRdb re-called the 5' RACE reads through MiXCR, storing one row per CDR3 protein. Of roughly 200,000 distinct CDR3 sequences listed, more than 6.5% are singletons. The sample was also linked to a second study, of yellow fever vaccine responses in identical twins.

Specimen: memory (CD45RO+) T cells sorted from blood. Source of these receptors: a young woman in good health. CDR3s include the opening cysteine and the closing phenylalanine or tryptophan. A D gene is named only where the DNA matches it firmly. Only part of the rows carry a size: once, few, many, or a class if the clone is expanded.

j_call: TRBJ2-3
cdr3_length: 15
d_call: TRBD1
v_call: TRBV5-1
clone_size: NA
cdr3_aa: CASRLRGQGTDTQYF
cdr3_nt: TGCGCCAGCCGCCTCCGGGGACAGGGCACAGATACGCAGTATTTT

j_call: TRBJ2-1
cdr3_length: 16
d_call: NA
v_call: TRBV7-8
clone_size: many
cdr3_aa: CASSFRGGAHFNEQFF
cdr3_nt: TGTGCCAGCAGCTTTAGGGGTGGGGCCCACTTCAATGAGCAGTTCTTC

j_call: TRBJ2-5
cdr3_length: 13
d_call: NA
v_call: TRBV7-2
clone_size: many
cdr3_aa: CASSLMAKETQYF
cdr3_nt: TGTGCCAGCAGCTTAATGGCGAAAGAGACCCAGTACTTC

j_call: TRBJ2-3
cdr3_length: 14
d_call: NA
v_call: TRBV18
clone_size: many
cdr3_aa: CASSPGKGTDTQYF
cdr3_nt: TGTGCCAGCTCACCAGGAAAAGGCACAGATACGCAGTATTTT

j_call: TRBJ1-2
cdr3_length: 15
d_call: NA
v_call: TRBV7-2
clone_size: few
cdr3_aa: CASSPKTGTLVGYTF
cdr3_nt: TGTGCCAGCAGCCCCAAGACAGGCACGTTAGTAGGCTACACCTTC

j_call: TRBJ2-1
cdr3_length: 14
d_call: NA
v_call: TRBV7-2
clone_size: few
cdr3_aa: CASSLVLSRDEQFF
cdr3_nt: TGTGCCAGCAGCTTAGTCCTGAGCCGCGATGAGCAGTTCTTC

j_call: TRBJ1-1
cdr3_length: 12
d_call: TRBD1
v_call: TRBV19
clone_size: NA
cdr3_aa: CASRRTGTEAFF
cdr3_nt: TGTGCCAGTAGACGGACAGGGACTGAAGCTTTCTTT

j_call: TRBJ2-7
cdr3_length: 13
d_call: NA
v_call: TRBV28
clone_size: many
cdr3_aa: CASSVFRSYEQYF
cdr3_nt: TGTGCCAGCAGTGTCTTTAGGTCCTACGAGCAGTACTTC

j_call: TRBJ2-2
cdr3_length: 16
d_call: TRBD2
v_call: TRBV7-8
clone_size: many
cdr3_aa: CASSPHPAGGTGELFF
cdr3_nt: TGTGCCAGCAGCCCTCACCCAGCGGGGGGCACCGGGGAGCTGTTTTTT

j_call: TRBJ2-1
cdr3_length: 15
d_call: TRBD2
v_call: TRBV12-3/TRBV12-4
clone_size: NA
cdr3_aa: CASSPLAGAYNEQFF
cdr3_nt: TGTGCCAGCAGTCCGCTAGCGGGAGCCTACAATGAGCAGTTCTTC

j_call: TRBJ2-1
cdr3_length: 13
d_call: NA
v_call: TRBV20-1
clone_size: many
cdr3_aa: CSALVREPNEQFF
cdr3_nt: TGCAGTGCCCTCGTCCGGGAGCCCAATGAGCAGTTCTTC